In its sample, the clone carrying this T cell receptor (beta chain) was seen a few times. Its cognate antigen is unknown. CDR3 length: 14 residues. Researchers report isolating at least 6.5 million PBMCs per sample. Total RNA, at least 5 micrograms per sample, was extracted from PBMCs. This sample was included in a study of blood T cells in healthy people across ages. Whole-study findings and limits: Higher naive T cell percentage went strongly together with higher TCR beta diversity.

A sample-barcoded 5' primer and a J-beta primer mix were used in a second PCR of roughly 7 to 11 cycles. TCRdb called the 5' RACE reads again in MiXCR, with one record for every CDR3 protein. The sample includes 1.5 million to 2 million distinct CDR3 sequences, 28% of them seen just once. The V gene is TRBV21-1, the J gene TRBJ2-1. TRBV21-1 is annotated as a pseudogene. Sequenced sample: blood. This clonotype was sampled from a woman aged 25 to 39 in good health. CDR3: CASSKSGVEDEQFF. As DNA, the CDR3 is TGTGCCAGCAGCAAATCGGGGGTAGAGGATGAGCAGTTCTTC.